This T cell receptor (beta chain) was documented in a study of cytomegalovirus exposure and HLA in healthy donors. Study details: HLA-typed donors contributed around 82 million unique TCRs, which were held in an early data release.

Amplification used 60 Vbeta primers and 13 Jbeta primers. Here immunoSEQ multiplex PCR was the method, and the copy in TCRdb shows in-frame clones only, minus some. Among about 95,000 clones listed, just under 80% were seen once. This TCR came from a woman aged 40 to 50 in good health and CMV-seropositive. The sample consisted of PBMCs.

The CDR3 bases are TGTGCCAGTAGTATAAGAACAGGGGGCGGGTACGAGCAGTACTTC. Translation: CASSIRTGGGYEQYF. The V gene is TRBV19, the J gene TRBJ2-7; 9 bases align to TRBD1. The length of the CDR3 is 15 residues. Per germline, CDR1 LNHDA and CDR2 SQIVND (reference sequence). After removal of 2 bases from V and 4 bases from J, the junction contained 6 bases not matched to a gene.